Reported below is one T cell receptor (beta chain). 13 Jbeta primers and 60 Vbeta primers were used for the PCR. In the authors' methods: In a later analysis, the count reached 80 million or so unique TCR beta chains, with 8.5 million to 14 million shared. This table comes from immunoSEQ multiplex PCR, and its TCRdb copy is limited to in-frame clones, with some not included. Clone size and V and J calls were adopted from that table, with D and trimming inferred from the DNA. The sample lists 100,000 or so clones, around 63% seen once, with about 3.5% in the top ten. V shed 5 bases and J shed 5 bases, with 10 bases lying between them. This CDR3 spans 12 amino acids. Germline values: CDR1 SEHNR, CDR2 FQNEAQ (reference sequence). This record belongs to a study of cytomegalovirus exposure and HLA in healthy donors. Overall study: Most genotyped donors, roughly 80% of 300 to 400, had Caucasian-associated genetic ancestry.

The specimen was PBMCs. V is TRBV7-9 and J is TRBJ2-7; a possible D gene is TRBD1 (6 bases). The TCR originated in a man aged 25 to 40 in good health and CMV-seronegative. CDR3: CASSANRDEQYF. The CDR3 DNA follows: TGTGCCAGCAGCGCCAACAGGGACGAGCAGTACTTC.